Below, 20 T cell receptor beta chains from the same sample are listed, as sequenced in a study of blood T cell repertoires in COVID-19. Assay used: immunoSEQ multiplex PCR; TCRdb lists only in-frame clones, some missing. The table includes roughly 200,000 clones, more than 75% detected once. Input material: peripheral blood. These receptors came from a man aged 35 to 55 with active or convalescent COVID-19.

The chain uses TRBV27 and TRBJ1-6; 7 bases line up with TRBD1. Trimming at V came to 0 bases and at J to 0 bases, leaving 8 bases not matched to a gene. The CDR3 spans 19 residues. The germline V gene has CDR1 MNHEY and CDR2 SMNVEV (reference sequence). For the CDR3, the DNA is TGTGCCAGCAGTTTATCGCGGACAGGAATTAGCTCCTATAATTCACCCCTCCACTTT. It codes for CASSLSRTGISSYNSPLHF.

The CDR3 reads CASSPEGTVTSGNTIYF. In DNA, the CDR3 is TGTGCCAGCTCACCGGAAGGGACAGTGACATCTGGAAACACCATATATTTT. The chain employs TRBV18 and TRBJ1-3, with TRBD1 matching over 7 bases. Germline V gene data show CDR1 as KGHSH and CDR2 as LQKENI. This CDR3 comprises 17 residues. The J segment lost 1 base and the V segment lost 3 bases, leaving 9 bases of the junction unmatched.

The V gene is TRBV6-5, the J gene TRBJ1-3; unclear D gene. Germline CDR1 and CDR2: MNHEY and SVGAGI. Trimming stripped 7 bases from V and 4 bases from J, with 8 bases between. This CDR3 is 12 amino acids long. The CDR3 is CASTDWGNTIYF. The CDR3 nucleotides are TGTGCCAGCACCGACTGGGGAAACACCATATATTTT.

The chain joins TRBV5-6 to TRBJ1-1; D may be TRBD1 (5 bases). The CDR3 has 13 residues. V lost 5 bases, J lost 2 bases, and 10 bases lay in between. Germline V lookup: CDR1 SGHDT, CDR2 YYEEEE. The CDR3 DNA is TGTGCCAGCAGGAGTCAGGGAAACACTGAAGCTTTCTTT. Amino acid sequence: CASRSQGNTEAFF.

This clone was recorded once. The rearrangement joins TRBV28 to TRBJ1-5; tentatively, D is TRBD1 (6 bases). V lost 5 bases and J lost 2, with 13 bases in between. Germline V lookup: CDR1 MDHEN, CDR2 SYDVKM. This CDR3 region has 15 residues. Written as DNA, the CDR3 is TGTGCCAGCAGTACACAGGGACGTGGCAATCAGCCCCAGCATTTT. It yields the protein CASSTQGRGNQPQHF.

The chain carries TRBV28 and TRBJ1-5, with D possibly TRBD1 on 5 matching bases. The length of the CDR3 is 16 residues. CDR1 and CDR2 (germline): MDHEN, SYDVKM. V shed 6 bases and J shed 1 base, with 16 bases lying between them. CDR3 protein: CASSRPPGWSNQPQHF. The CDR3 DNA follows: TGTGCCAGCAGCCGACCCCCAGGGTGGAGCAATCAGCCCCAGCATTTT.

The V call is TRBV6-5, the J call TRBJ1-2, with 7 bases aligning to TRBD1. With 6 bases clipped from V and 2 bases from J, the junction kept 3 bases outside the gene matches. The length of the CDR3 is 13 residues. Germline values: CDR1 MNHEY, CDR2 SVGAGI. The CDR3 protein is CASRGTVNYGYTF. The CDR3 DNA follows: TGTGCCAGCAGGGGGACAGTCAACTATGGCTACACCTTC.

This clone was detected once. The rearrangement links TRBV7-2 to TRBJ2-7; 9 bases agree with TRBD2. J lost 3 bases, V lost 1 base, and 7 bases had no gene match. This CDR3 has 16 amino acids. Germline CDR1 is SGHTA and CDR2 is FQGNSA. Here the CDR3 reads CASSLGPGGGGYEQYF. CDR3 DNA: TGTGCCAGCAGCTTAGGACCGGGCGGGGGGGGCTACGAGCAGTACTTC.

The chain uses TRBV7-2 and TRBJ1-5, with D uncertain. The CDR3 contains 18 residues. Germline loops: CDR1 SGHTA, CDR2 FQGNSA. The germline V and J ends were trimmed by 1 base and 5 bases, with 21 bases remaining between them. The CDR3 region has the DNA TGTGCCAGCAGCTTAGTCTCGGCCCAGGTCGCTACCTATCAGCCCCAGCATTTT. Translation gives CASSLVSAQVATYQPQHF.

The gene calls are TRBV29-1 and TRBJ2-3, with a weak D call TRBD2 (5 bases). V gave up 8 bases and J gave up 2 bases, with 14 bases separating them. CDR1 is SQVTM, CDR2 ANQGSEA, per germline. This CDR3 contains 13 residues. The CDR3 DNA reads TGCAGCCATACCCCGGGGAACACAGATACGCAGTATTTT. Residues: CSHTPGNTDTQYF.

About this clone: The junction does not match germline at one end; this may be a read error. The chain combines TRBV12-5 with TRBJ2-7; 7 bases match TRBD1. Germline CDR1 is LGHNT and CDR2 is FRNRAP. The length of the CDR3 is 11 residues. Here the CDR3 DNA reads TGTGCTAGTGGTTTGGACTTCCAGGGGGATTTC. Translating it yields CASGLDFQGDF.

V and J are TRBV7-2 and TRBJ2-1, with 8 positions matching TRBD1. V lost 1 base to trimming and J lost 7 bases; unmatched junction nucleotides: 9. The germline gives CDR1 SGHTA, CDR2 FQGNSA. This CDR3 has 16 amino acids. The CDR3 DNA reads as TGTGCCAGCAGCTTAGATGGGGGACAGGCCTTTAATGAGCAGTTCTTC. It codes for CASSLDGGQAFNEQFF. The full variable domain, completed using reference TRBV7-2 and TRBJ2-1, is GAGVSQSPSNKVTEKGKDVELRCDPISGHTALYWYRQSLGQGLEFLIYFQGNSAPDKSGLPSDRFSAERTGGSVSTLTIQRTQQEDSAVYLCASSLDGGQAFNEQFFGPGTRLTVL.

The chain uses TRBV5-1 and TRBJ1-1, with TRBD1 matching over 9 bases. V shed 1 base, J shed 4 bases, and the junction held 8 bases outside the gene matches. The germline CDR1 and CDR2 sequences are SGHRS and YFSETQ. There are 16 residues in the CDR3. The CDR3 reads CASSLIPGTGLTEAFF. The CDR3 DNA sequence: TGCGCCAGCAGCTTGATACCCGGGACAGGGCTCACTGAAGCTTTCTTT. Full variable domain (rest looked up from reference TRBV5-1 and TRBJ1-1): KAGVTQTPRYLIKTRGQQVTLSCSPISGHRSVSWYQQTPGQGLQFLFEYFSETQRNKGNFPGRFSGRQFSNSRSEMNVSTLELGDSALYLCASSLIPGTGLTEAFFGQGTRLTVV.

The chain is built from TRBV3-1 (or the pseudogene TRBV3-2) and TRBJ1-2; 9 positions agree with TRBD1. The CDR3 is 15 amino acids. Germline V lookup: CDR1 LGHDT, CDR2 YNNKEL (reference sequence). V trimming: 3 bases; J trimming: 3 bases; junction bases outside the gene matches: 5. The CDR3 reads CASSHRDRVDYGYTF. The CDR3 nucleotides read TGTGCCAGCAGCCATAGGGACAGGGTAGACTATGGCTACACCTTC.

Written as DNA, the CDR3 is TGTGCCAGCAGTGCTTTAGTCGTCGAAAAACTGTTTTTT. As protein: CASSALVVEKLFF. The chain is built from TRBV2 and TRBJ1-4; D gene unclear. This CDR3 comprises 13 residues. CDR1 and CDR2 from the germline V gene are SNHLY and FYNNEI. V was cut by 4 bases and J by 8 bases, with 11 bases left in between.

The chain recombines TRBV9 with TRBJ2-1; TRBD2 aligns across 7 bases. Germline CDR1 and CDR2: SGDLS and YYNGEE. This CDR3 is 14 amino acids long. After removal of 0 bases from V and 10 bases from J, the junction contained 7 bases not matched to a gene. CDR3 bases: TGTGCCAGCAGCGTAGGAGCGGGATCTAACGAGCAGTTCTTC. This translates into CASSVGAGSNEQFF.

This clone came up once. The rearrangement uses TRBV7-9 and TRBJ1-5; 11 nucleotides match TRBD1. V shed 5 bases and J 5 bases; nucleotides not matched to a gene: 5. The CDR3 has 15 amino acids. Germline loops: CDR1 SEHNR, CDR2 FQNEAQ (reference sequence). CDR3 sequence: CASSPGTGGYQPQHF. As DNA, the CDR3 is TGTGCCAGCAGCCCCGGGACAGGGGGTTATCAGCCCCAGCATTTT.

In nucleotides, the CDR3 is TGTGCCAGCAGCCCCCGGACAGAAATCTACAATGAGCAGTTCTTC. This sequence encodes CASSPRTEIYNEQFF. This chain connects TRBV11-3 to TRBJ2-1; D possibly corresponds to TRBD1 (6 bases). V was trimmed by 5 bases and J by 3 bases, leaving 14 bases between them. This CDR3 is 15 amino acids long. Germline loops: CDR1 SGHNT, CDR2 YENEEA.

The genes are TRBV10-3 and TRBJ2-3; tentative D call: TRBD2 (5 bases). This CDR3 has 15 amino acids. The V end lost 0 bases, the J end lost 4 bases, and 11 bases lay between the germline ends. Germline V gene data show CDR1 as ENHRY and CDR2 as SYGVKD. CDR3 in DNA: TGTGCCATCAGTGAGTCTCGGGGTGGGGCAGATACGCAGTATTTT. Translated, it gives CAISESRGGADTQYF.

J is TRBJ1-3 and V is TRBV19; no firm D call. V was clipped by 4 bases and J by 0 bases, with 7 bases between them. CDR1 LNHDA and CDR2 SQIVND come from the germline V gene (reference sequence). This CDR3 is built from 14 residues. This CDR3 is CASSNSYSGNTIYF. The CDR3 nucleotides read TGTGCCAGTAGTAACTCATACTCTGGAAACACCATATATTTT.